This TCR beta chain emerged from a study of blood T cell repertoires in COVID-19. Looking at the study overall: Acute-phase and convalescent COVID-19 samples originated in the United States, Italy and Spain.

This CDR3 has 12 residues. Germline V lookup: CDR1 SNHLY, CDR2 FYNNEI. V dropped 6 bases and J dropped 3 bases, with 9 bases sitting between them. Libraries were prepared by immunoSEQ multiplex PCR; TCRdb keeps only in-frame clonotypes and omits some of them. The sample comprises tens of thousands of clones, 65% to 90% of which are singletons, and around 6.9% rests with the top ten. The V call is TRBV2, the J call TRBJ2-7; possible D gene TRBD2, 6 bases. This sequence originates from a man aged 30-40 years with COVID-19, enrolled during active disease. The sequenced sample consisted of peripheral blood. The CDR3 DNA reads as TGTGCCAGCAGGACGGACTACTACGAGCAGTACTTC. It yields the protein CASRTDYYEQYF.